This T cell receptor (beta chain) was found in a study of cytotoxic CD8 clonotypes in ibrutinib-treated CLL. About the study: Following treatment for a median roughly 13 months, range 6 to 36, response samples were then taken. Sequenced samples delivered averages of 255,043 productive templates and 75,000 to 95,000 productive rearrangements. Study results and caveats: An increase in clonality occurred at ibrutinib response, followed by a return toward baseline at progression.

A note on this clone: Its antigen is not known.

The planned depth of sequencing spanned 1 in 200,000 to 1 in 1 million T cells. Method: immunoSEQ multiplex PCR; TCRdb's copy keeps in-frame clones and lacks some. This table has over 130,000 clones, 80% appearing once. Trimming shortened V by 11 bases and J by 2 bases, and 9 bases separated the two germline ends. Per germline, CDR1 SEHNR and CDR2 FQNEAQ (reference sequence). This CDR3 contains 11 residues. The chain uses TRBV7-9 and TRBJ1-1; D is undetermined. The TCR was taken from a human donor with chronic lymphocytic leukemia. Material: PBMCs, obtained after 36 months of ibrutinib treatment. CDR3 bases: TGTGCCGCCCGAGGAAACACTGAAGCTTTCTTT. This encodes CAARGNTEAFF.